A single sample gave rise to the 6 T cell receptor beta chains below, sequenced in a study of brain T cells in children with intractable seizures (dated by TCRdb to the early 2020s). In light of the paper, this sample's time point label describes: blood from clinic visit 5 months post-surgery; TSC patient then seizure free. The library was generated by the immunoSEQ multiplex PCR assay. The table was pulled from immuneACCESS by TCRdb, which kept in-frame rearrangements only. Such tables lose some clones; where checked, under half of the loss comes from unresolved V genes, and the rest has no known cause. Present in this sample are a few hundred thousand clones, over 90% of which were seen just once. The top ten clones comprise about 5.8% of the sample. The material sequenced was peripheral blood, taken roughly 5 months after surgery. The receptor set was obtained from a boy under three years old with tuberous sclerosis and intractable seizures.

The chain combines TRBV2 with TRBJ1-5, with D perhaps matching TRBD1 (5 bases). Trimming took off 3 bases at V and 1 base at J, with 7 bases between the two ends. The CDR3 is 14 amino acids. Germline V gives CDR1 SNHLY, CDR2 FYNNEI. CDR3 DNA: TGTGCCAGCAGTGATTGGGGGAGCAATCAGCCCCAGCATTTT. The encoded protein is CASSDWGSNQPQHF.

The chain has TRBV18 and TRBJ2-7; 8 bases map to TRBD2. Trimming cost V 1 base and J 2 bases; bases outside gene matches: 10. Per the germline V gene, CDR1 is KGHSH and CDR2 is LQKENI. The CDR3 totals 17 residues. CDR3 in DNA: TGTGCCAGCTCACCACGAGGGGGAACTAGCGGCACCTACGAGCAGTACTTC. Translation gives CASSPRGGTSGTYEQYF. The full variable domain, in which reference TRBV18 and TRBJ2-7 provide the parts outside the CDR3, is NAGVMQNPRHLVRRRGQEARLRCSPMKGHSHVYWYRQLPEEGLKFMVYLQKENIIDESGMPKERFSAEFPKEGPSILRIQQVVRGDSAAYFCASSPRGGTSGTYEQYFGPGTRLTVT.

The V and J genes are TRBV7-8 and TRBJ1-5, with D possibly being TRBD1 (6 bases). V was trimmed by 5 bases and J by 1 base, leaving 15 bases between them. This CDR3 is built from 16 residues. Germline CDR1 SGHVS, CDR2 FQNEAQ. CDR3 region: CASSQEGGLSNQPQHF. CDR3 bases: TGTGCCAGCAGCCAAGAGGGGGGTCTGAGCAATCAGCCCCAGCATTTT.

The chain has TRBV5-8 and TRBJ2-3, with D unclear. Germline CDR1 reads SGHTS; CDR2 reads YDEGEE. The CDR3 runs 12 residues. Trimming pared 1 base from V and 8 bases from J, leaving 8 bases between. CDR3 protein: CASSLRAGTQYF. The CDR3 nucleotides are TGTGCCAGCAGCTTGAGGGCTGGTACGCAGTATTTT.

The rearrangement uses TRBV7-3 and TRBJ1-6, with D possibly being TRBD1 (6 bases). With 3 bases removed from V and 7 bases from J, the gap between germline ends came to 7 bases. Germline values: CDR1 SGHTA, CDR2 FQGTGA. The CDR3 runs to 13 residues. For the CDR3, the DNA is TGTGCCAGCAGCTTCCAGGGGAATTCACCCCTCCACTTT. Protein product: CASSFQGNSPLHF.

The chain couples TRBV5-1 to TRBJ2-2; D is possibly TRBD2 (5 bases). Germline loops: CDR1 SGHRS, CDR2 YFSETQ. Trimming took 0 bases from V and 2 from J, leaving 14 bases between them. The CDR3 is 17 amino acids. CDR3: CASSLERITDNTGELFF. The CDR3 nucleotides are TGCGCCAGCAGCTTGGAGCGGATCACCGATAACACCGGGGAGCTGTTTTTT.